The 18 T cell receptor beta chains below all came from one sample that was sequenced in a study of CD8 T cells in ankylosing spondylitis. The antigens these receptors bind are not known. TCRdb redid the calling of the 5' RACE reads with MiXCR, one entry per CDR3 protein. In the table there are about 540,000 distinct CDR3 sequences, about 13% of which are singletons. Overall study results and limits: For ankylosing spondylitis blood, a TCR beta motif of seven to nine highly homologous variants appeared characteristic.

Source material: blood, either unsorted or a sorted T cell fraction (not recorded which). The receptors were gathered from a male donor with ankylosing spondylitis.

The chain carries TRBV3-1 and TRBJ2-5, with 11 bases lining up with TRBD2. Germline V gene lookup returns CDR1 LGHDT and CDR2 YNNKEL (reference sequence). The V segment lost 4 bases and the J segment 3 bases; nucleotides outside the gene matches: 7. CDR3 length: 16 residues. This chain's CDR3 is CASSRVTSGIEETQYF. DNA for the CDR3: TGTGCCAGCAGCCGAGTGACTAGCGGGATTGAAGAGACCCAGTACTTC.

This clonotype was found a few times. The chain links TRBV27 to TRBJ2-7; D perhaps matches TRBD1 (6 bases). CDR1 is MNHEY, CDR2 SMNVEV, per germline (reference sequence). Trimming stripped 5 bases from V and 1 base from J, with 9 bases between. This CDR3 is built from 13 residues. CDR3 amino acids: CASSTGMSYEQYV. The CDR3 region has the DNA TGTGCCAGCAGTACAGGGATGTCCTACGAGCAGTACGTC.

This clonotype appeared a few times. V gene TRBV20-1 combines with J gene TRBJ2-5; D uncertain. Trimming took off 0 bases at V and 2 bases at J, with 10 bases between the two ends. The CDR3 is made up of 14 amino acids. CDR1 and CDR2 from the germline V gene are DFQATT and SNEGSKA (reference sequence). In DNA form, the CDR3 reads TGCAGTGCTAGAGATTTCACGGAACAAGAGACCCAGTACTTC. Its translation is CSARDFTEQETQYF.

The V call is TRBV12-3 or TRBV12-4, the J call TRBJ1-5, with no clear D. The CDR3 totals 14 residues. V lost 3 bases and J 0 bases, leaving 6 bases between the germline ends. CDR3 coding DNA: TGTGCCAGCAGTTTTTGGGGTAGCAATCAGCCCCAGCATTTT. This translates into CASSFWGSNQPQHF.

At least ten counts were recorded for this clonotype. The rearrangement uses TRBV3-1 and TRBJ2-1; 7 bases map to TRBD2. Germline CDR1 reads LGHDT; CDR2 reads YNNKEL (reference sequence). This CDR3 has 13 amino acids. Unmatched junction bases numbered 11, after V lost 3 bases and J lost 15 bases. DNA for the CDR3: TGTGCCAGCAGCCAGTTTTTGGGCGGGAGTATGTTCTTC. Encoded protein: CASSQFLGGSMFF.

This clonotype was seen a handful of times. V usage is TRBV25-1 and J usage is TRBJ1-2, with D tentatively TRBD1 (6 bases). The CDR3 contains 14 residues. Trimming removed 3 bases at V and 4 bases at J, with 12 bases between. Germline V gene sequence: CDR1 MGHDK, CDR2 SYGVNS. The CDR3 sequence: CASSDTGMGYGYTF. CDR3 nucleotide sequence: TGTGCCAGCAGTGACACAGGGATGGGCTATGGCTACACCTTC.

This clonotype was recorded a few times. The CDR3: CASSSGTSGRAFDTQYF. For the CDR3, the DNA is TGTGCCAGCAGCTCGGGGACTAGCGGGAGGGCCTTTGATACGCAGTATTTT. The chain carries TRBV5-6 and TRBJ2-3; 16 nucleotides agree with TRBD2. Germline loops: CDR1 SGHDT, CDR2 YYEEEE. CDR3 size: 17 residues. Trimming at V came to 3 bases and at J to 6 bases, leaving 7 bases not matched to a gene.

This clonotype was counted a few times. V is TRBV12-3 or TRBV12-4 and J is TRBJ1-2; 9 nucleotides align to TRBD1. With V trimmed by 5 bases and J by 8 bases, 6 bases remained unmatched. This CDR3 comprises 13 residues. The DNA of the CDR3 is TGTGCCAGCAGTGGAACAGGGGGCTGGGGCTACACCTTC. Protein sequence: CASSGTGGWGYTF.

The rearrangement joins TRBV27 to TRBJ2-5; tentatively, D is TRBD1 or TRBD2 (5 bases each). The CDR3 is 14 amino acids. In germline, CDR1 is MNHEY, CDR2 SMNVEV (reference sequence). Trimming cost V 1 base and J 4 bases, with 10 bases left between them. CDR3 amino acids: CASSLLGERETQYF. CDR3 in DNA: TGTGCCAGCAGTTTATTAGGGGAGCGAGAGACCCAGTACTTC.

This rearrangement joins TRBV20-1 to TRBJ2-7, with 9 bases that match TRBD1. The CDR3 is 15 amino acids. The germline V gene has CDR1 DFQATT and CDR2 SNEGSKA (reference sequence). J gave up 3 bases and V 0 bases, and 6 bases lay outside the gene matches. The DNA of the CDR3 is TGCAGTGCTAGAGATCCGGGACAGGGAAACTACGAGCAGTACTTC. Translation: CSARDPGQGNYEQYF.

This clonotype was detected only once. The chain carries TRBV18 and TRBJ1-1, with D uncertain. The germline V and J ends were trimmed by 1 base and 3 bases, with 18 bases remaining between them. The CDR3 is 17 residues long. The germline gives CDR1 KGHSH, CDR2 LQKENI. The CDR3 nucleotides read TGTGCCAGCTCACCACAGGGCGGTTGGGCGAGGCACACTGAAGCTTTCTTT. This gives the protein CASSPQGGWARHTEAFF.

This rearrangement joins TRBV20-1 to TRBJ2-5; 8 nucleotides align to TRBD1. Germline values: CDR1 DFQATT, CDR2 SNEGSKA (reference sequence). CDR3 length: 15 amino acids. V gave up 3 bases and J gave up 2 bases; unmatched junction bases: 8. Here the CDR3 DNA reads TGCAGTGCTAGTAGCCCAGACAGGGGACAAGAGACCCAGTACTTC. It translates to CSASSPDRGQETQYF.

This clonotype has only a few counts. The V and J genes are TRBV10-3 and TRBJ2-3, with D possibly TRBD1 on 5 matching bases. The CDR3 contains 15 residues. Trimming shortened V by 4 bases and J by 5 bases, and 16 bases separated the two germline ends. In germline, CDR1 is ENHRY, CDR2 SYGVKD. The CDR3 here is CAISGTPARRDTQYF. The CDR3 DNA follows: TGTGCCATCAGTGGGACACCCGCCCGGAGAGATACGCAGTATTTT.

At least ten counts were recorded for this clonotype. The chain employs TRBV24-1 and TRBJ2-3; 9 bases are a match to TRBD2. Germline loops: CDR1 KGHDR, CDR2 SFDVKD. The CDR3 sequence is 14 residues long. The V and J ends lost 9 bases and 3 bases, in that order; junction bases with no gene match: 6. CDR3 in amino acids: CATGGRVETDTQYF. The CDR3, as DNA: TGTGCCACCGGCGGGAGGGTAGAGACAGATACGCAGTATTTT.

The table lists this clonotype with a few counts. The V call is TRBV11-3, the J call TRBJ2-3; no clear D gene. CDR3 length: 15 residues. V lost 0 bases to trimming and J lost 2 bases, with 9 bases between them. Per the germline V gene, CDR1 is SGHNT and CDR2 is YENEEA. DNA of the CDR3: TGTGCCAGCAGCTTAGATCTTTTCAACACAGATACGCAGTATTTT. It encodes CASSLDLFNTDTQYF.

CDR3 nucleotides: TGTGCCAGCAGCCCTGTGAAGGGGGGGCCTGAAAAACTGTTTTTT. As protein: CASSPVKGGPEKLFF. This rearrangement joins TRBV7-9 to TRBJ1-4; tentatively, D is TRBD1 (6 bases). Germline assignment: CDR1 SEHNR and CDR2 FQNEAQ (reference sequence). The CDR3 has 15 amino acids. The germline V and J ends were trimmed by 5 bases and 7 bases, with 17 bases remaining between them. Looking up the rest from reference TRBV7-9 and TRBJ1-4 gives the full variable domain: DTGVSQNPRHKITKRGQNVTFRCDPISEHNRLYWYRQTLGQGPEFLTYFQNEAQLEKSRLLSDRFSAERPKGSFSTLEIQRTEQGDSAMYLCASSPVKGGPEKLFFGSGTQLSVL.

The CDR3 reads CASSFGPSGQGLPRGAFF. In DNA form, the CDR3 reads TGCGCCAGCAGCTTCGGACCCTCAGGACAGGGACTGCCGCGAGGAGCTTTCTTT. The chain couples TRBV5-1 to TRBJ1-1, with 8 bases that match TRBD1. The CDR3 spans 18 residues. Trimming removed 2 bases from V and 10 bases from J; junction bases left unmatched: 22. The germline V gene encodes CDR1 SGHRS and CDR2 YFSETQ.

The chain recombines TRBV5-6 with TRBJ2-5; 10 bases are shared with TRBD2. The trim removed 3 bases at V and 5 bases at J, leaving 7 bases unmatched. Germline values: CDR1 SGHDT, CDR2 YYEEEE. CDR3 length: 15 amino acids. CDR3 residues: CASSYTSGTFETQYF. In DNA, the CDR3 is TGTGCCAGCAGCTACACTAGCGGGACCTTTGAGACCCAGTACTTC.